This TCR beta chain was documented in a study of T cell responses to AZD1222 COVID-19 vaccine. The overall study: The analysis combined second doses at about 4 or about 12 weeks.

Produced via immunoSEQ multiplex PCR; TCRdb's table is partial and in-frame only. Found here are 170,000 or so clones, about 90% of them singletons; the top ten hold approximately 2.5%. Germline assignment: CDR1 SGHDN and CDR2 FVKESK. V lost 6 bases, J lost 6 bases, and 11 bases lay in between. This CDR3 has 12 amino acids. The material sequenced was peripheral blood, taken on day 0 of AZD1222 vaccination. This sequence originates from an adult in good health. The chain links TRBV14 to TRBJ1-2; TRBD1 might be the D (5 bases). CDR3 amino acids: CASSWGGHGYTF. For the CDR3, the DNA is TGTGCCAGCAGTTGGGGCGGACATGGCTACACCTTC.